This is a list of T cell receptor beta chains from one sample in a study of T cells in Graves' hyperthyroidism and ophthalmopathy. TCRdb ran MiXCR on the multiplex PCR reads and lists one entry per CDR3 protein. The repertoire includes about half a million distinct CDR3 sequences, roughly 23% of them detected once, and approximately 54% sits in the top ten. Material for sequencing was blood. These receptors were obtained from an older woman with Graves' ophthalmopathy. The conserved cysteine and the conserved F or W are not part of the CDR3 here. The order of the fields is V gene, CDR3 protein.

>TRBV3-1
ASSQERETEAF
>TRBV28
ASSFQGGPETQY
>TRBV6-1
ASSYGADYEQY
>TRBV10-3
AISDLFRGSAEAL
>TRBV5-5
ASSGVAGASADTQY
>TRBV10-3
AISGTSGRSRYEQY
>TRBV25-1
ASMPTGWGYGYT
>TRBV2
ASSWGGAGTEPQH
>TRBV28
ASSLRLSWQVMNTEAF
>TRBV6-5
ASSYSSSASNQPQH
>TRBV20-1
SVSTSAYSTDTQY
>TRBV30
AWASGSENEQF
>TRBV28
ATHLGDTEAF
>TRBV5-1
ASRMHGTDTQY
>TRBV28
ASMWGQNYGYT
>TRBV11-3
ASSFRGTSTDTQY
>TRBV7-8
ASSLVGSRTDTQY
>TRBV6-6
ASSYMTSRYNEQF
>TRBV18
ASSPWGKDQPQH
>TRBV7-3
ASSPGGTSGSNEQF
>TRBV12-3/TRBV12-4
ASSGTSGGGSSYNERF
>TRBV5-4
ASSLQDGRKTQY
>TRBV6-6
ASSYLAGGLYNEQF
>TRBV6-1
ASSRSFSYNEQF
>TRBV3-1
ASGTGTSEAF
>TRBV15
ATSRAQGQNYGYT
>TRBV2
ASSEALAGVGEF
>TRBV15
ATSAQGALYTGELF
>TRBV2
ASSPRGTISEAF
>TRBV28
ASSPRPSQETQY
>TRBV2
ASSDPDDEQF
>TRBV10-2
ASRTGGEEQY
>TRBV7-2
ASSSTTGVGISNYGYT
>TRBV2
ASSEVGSGGYT
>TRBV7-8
ASSWEWEGQETQY
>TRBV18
ASSPNGLAAEKLF
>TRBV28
ATLGLQDNEQY
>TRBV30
AWSFGDSYGYT
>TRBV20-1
SASRTSGTYNEQF
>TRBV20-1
SAHREETQY
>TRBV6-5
ASSYPPLLRQGREAF
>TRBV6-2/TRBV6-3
ASSSRRTLATDTQY